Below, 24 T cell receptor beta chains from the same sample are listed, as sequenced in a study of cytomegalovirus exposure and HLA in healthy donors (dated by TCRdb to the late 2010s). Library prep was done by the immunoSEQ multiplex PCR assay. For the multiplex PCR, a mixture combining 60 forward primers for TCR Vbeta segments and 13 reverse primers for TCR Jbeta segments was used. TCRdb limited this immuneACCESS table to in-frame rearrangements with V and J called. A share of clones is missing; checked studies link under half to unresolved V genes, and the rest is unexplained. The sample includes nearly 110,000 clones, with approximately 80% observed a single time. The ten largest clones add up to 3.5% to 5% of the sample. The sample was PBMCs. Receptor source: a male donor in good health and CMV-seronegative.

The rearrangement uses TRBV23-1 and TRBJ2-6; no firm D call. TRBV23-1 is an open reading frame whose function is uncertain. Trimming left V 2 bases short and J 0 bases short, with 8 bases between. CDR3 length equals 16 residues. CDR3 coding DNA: TGCGCCAGCAGTCAAGAGCGCCGCTCTGGGGCCAACGTCCTGACTTTC. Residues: CASSQERRSGANVLTF.

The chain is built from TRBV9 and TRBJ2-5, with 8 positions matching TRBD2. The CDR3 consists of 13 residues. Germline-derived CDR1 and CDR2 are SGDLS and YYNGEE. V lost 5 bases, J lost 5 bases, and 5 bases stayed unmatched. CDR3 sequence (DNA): TGTGCCAGCAGTGGGACTAGTTTGGAGACCCAGTACTTC. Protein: CASSGTSLETQYF.

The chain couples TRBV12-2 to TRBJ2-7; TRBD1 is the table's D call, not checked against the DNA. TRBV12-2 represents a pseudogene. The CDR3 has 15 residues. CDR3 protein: CASRLVCTGRRKQYF. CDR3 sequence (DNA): TGTGCAAGTCGCTTAGTTTGCACAGGGAGACGGAAGCAGTACTTC.

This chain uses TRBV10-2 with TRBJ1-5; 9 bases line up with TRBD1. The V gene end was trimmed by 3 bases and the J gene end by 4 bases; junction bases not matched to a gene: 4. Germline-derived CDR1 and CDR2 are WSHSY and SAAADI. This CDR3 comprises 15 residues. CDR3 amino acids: CASSDGTGYNQPQHF. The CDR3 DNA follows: TGCGCCAGCAGTGACGGGACAGGGTATAATCAGCCCCAGCATTTT.

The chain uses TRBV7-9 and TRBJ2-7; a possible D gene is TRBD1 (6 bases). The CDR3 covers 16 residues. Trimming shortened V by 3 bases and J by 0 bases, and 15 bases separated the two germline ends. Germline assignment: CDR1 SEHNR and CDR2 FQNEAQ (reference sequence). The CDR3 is CASSFDRTRSSYEQYF. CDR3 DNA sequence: TGTGCCAGCAGCTTCGACAGGACACGTAGCTCCTACGAGCAGTACTTC.

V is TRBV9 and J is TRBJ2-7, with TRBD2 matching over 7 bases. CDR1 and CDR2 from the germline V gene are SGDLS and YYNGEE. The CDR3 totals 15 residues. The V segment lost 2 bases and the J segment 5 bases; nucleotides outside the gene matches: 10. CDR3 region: CASSVLSASGHEQYF. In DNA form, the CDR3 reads TGTGCCAGCAGCGTGCTTTCGGCTAGCGGCCACGAGCAGTACTTC.

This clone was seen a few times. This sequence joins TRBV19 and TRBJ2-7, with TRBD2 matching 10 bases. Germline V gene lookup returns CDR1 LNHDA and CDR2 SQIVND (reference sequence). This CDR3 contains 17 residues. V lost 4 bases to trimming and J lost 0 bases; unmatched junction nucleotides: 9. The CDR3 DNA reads TGTGCCAGTAGTACGACGAGACTAGCGGGCGACTCCTACGAGCAGTACTTC. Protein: CASSTTRLAGDSYEQYF.

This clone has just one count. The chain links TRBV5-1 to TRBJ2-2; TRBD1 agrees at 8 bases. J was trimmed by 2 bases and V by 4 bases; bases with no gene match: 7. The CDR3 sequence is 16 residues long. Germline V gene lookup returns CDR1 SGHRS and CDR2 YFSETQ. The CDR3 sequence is CASSGWTGTNTGELFF. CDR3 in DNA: TGCGCCAGCAGCGGGTGGACAGGGACTAACACCGGGGAGCTGTTTTTT.

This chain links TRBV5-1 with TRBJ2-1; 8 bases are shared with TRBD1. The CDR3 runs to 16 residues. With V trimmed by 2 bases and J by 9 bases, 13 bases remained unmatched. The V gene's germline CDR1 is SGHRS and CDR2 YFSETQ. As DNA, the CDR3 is TGCGCCAGCAGCTTTTCAGGGACAGGTACGTTACCTGAGCAGTTCTTC. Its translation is CASSFSGTGTLPEQFF.

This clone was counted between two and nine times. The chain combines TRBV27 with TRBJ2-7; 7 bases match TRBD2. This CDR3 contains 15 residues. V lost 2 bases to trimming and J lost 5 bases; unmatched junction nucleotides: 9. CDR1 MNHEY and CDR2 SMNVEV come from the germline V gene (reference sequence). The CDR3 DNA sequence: TGTGCCAGCAGTTTAGGGGCGGGAGAAAGGGACGAGCAGTACTTC. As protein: CASSLGAGERDEQYF.

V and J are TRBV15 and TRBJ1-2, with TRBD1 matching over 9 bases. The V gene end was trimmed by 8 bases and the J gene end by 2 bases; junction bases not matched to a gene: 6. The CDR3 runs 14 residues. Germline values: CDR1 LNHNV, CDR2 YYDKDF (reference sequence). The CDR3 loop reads CATLPGQGNYGYTF. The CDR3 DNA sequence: TGTGCCACCCTCCCGGGACAGGGAAACTATGGCTACACCTTC.

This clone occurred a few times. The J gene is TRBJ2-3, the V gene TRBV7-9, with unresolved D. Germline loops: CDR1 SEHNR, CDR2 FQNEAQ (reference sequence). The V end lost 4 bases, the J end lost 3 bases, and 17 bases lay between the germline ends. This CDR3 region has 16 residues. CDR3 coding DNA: TGTGCCAGCAGCTCCCGAGCCAAACTGACTACAGATACGCAGTATTTT. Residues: CASSSRAKLTTDTQYF.

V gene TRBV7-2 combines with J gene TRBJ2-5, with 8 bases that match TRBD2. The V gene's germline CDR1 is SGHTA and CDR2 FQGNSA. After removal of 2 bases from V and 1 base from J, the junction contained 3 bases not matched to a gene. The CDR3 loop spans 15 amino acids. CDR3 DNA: TGTGCCAGCAGCTTAAGCGGGAGAGTCCAAGAGACCCAGTACTTC. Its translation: CASSLSGRVQETQYF.

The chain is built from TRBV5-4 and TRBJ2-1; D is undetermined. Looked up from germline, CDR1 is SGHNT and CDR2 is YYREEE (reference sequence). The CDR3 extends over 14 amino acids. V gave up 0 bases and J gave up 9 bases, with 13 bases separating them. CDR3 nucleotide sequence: TGTGCCAGCAGCTTGGAACCAGAGGAGACTGAGCAGTTCTTC. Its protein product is CASSLEPEETEQFF.

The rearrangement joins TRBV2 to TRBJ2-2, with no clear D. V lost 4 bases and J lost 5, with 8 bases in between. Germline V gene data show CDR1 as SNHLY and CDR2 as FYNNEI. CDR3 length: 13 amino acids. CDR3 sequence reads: CASSGVTTGELFF. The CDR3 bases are TGTGCCAGCAGTGGAGTAACTACCGGGGAGCTGTTTTTT.

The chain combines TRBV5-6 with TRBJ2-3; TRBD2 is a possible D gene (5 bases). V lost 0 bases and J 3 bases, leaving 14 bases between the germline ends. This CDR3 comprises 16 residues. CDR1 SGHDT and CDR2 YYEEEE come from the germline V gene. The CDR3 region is CASSLVTGSMTDTQYF. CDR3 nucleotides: TGTGCCAGCAGCTTGGTTACGGGGTCCATGACAGATACGCAGTATTTT.

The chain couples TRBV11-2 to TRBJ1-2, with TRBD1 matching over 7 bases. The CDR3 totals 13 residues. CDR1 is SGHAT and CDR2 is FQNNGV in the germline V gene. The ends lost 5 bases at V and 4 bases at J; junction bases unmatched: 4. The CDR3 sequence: CASSTGQTYGYTF. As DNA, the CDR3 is TGTGCCAGCAGCACGGGACAGACCTATGGCTACACCTTC.

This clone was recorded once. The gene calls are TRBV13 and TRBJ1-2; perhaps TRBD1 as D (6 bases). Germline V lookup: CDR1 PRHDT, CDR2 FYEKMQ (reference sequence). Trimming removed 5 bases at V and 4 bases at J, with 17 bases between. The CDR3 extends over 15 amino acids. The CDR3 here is CASSPGKGGSYGYTF. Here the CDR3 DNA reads TGTGCCAGCAGCCCAGGCAAAGGGGGTAGCTATGGCTACACCTTC.

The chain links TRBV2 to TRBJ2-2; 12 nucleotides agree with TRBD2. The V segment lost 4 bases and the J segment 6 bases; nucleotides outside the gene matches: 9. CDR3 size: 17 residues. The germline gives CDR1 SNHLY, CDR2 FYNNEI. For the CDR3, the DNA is TGTGCCAGCAGTGCCCACCACACTAGCGGGAGGTCCGGGGAGCTGTTTTTT. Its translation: CASSAHHTSGRSGELFF. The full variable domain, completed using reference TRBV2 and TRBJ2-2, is EPEVTQTPSHQVTQMGQEVILRCVPISNHLYFYWYRQILGQKVEFLVSFYNNEISEKSEIFDDQFSVERPDGSNFTLKIRSTKLEDSAMYFCASSAHHTSGRSGELFFGEGSRLTVL.

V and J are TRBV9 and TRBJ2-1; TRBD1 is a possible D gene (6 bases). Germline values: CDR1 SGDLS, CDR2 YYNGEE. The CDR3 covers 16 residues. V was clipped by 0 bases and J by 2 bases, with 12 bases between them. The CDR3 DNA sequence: TGTGCCAGCAGCGTAGTTGAGACAGGCCCCTACAATGAGCAGTTCTTC. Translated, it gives CASSVVETGPYNEQFF. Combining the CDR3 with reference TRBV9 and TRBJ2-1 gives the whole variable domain DSGVTQTPKHLITATGQRVTLRCSPRSGDLSVYWYQQSLDQGLQFLIQYYNGEERAKGNILERFSAQQFPDLHSELNLSSLELGDSALYFCASSVVETGPYNEQFFGPGTRLTVL.

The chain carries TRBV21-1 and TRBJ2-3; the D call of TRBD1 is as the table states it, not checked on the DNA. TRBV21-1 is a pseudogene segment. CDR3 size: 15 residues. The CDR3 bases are TGTGCCAGCAGCAAAGCAGGGGCCCCCCCTGATACGCAGTATTTT. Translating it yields CASSKAGAPPDTQYF.

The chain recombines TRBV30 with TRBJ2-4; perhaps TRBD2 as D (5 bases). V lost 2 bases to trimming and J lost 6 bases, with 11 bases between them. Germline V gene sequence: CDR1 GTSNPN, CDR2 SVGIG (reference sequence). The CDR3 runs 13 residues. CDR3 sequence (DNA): TGTGCCTGGAGTAGGCTTGCGGGAAACATTCAGTACTTC. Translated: CAWSRLAGNIQYF.

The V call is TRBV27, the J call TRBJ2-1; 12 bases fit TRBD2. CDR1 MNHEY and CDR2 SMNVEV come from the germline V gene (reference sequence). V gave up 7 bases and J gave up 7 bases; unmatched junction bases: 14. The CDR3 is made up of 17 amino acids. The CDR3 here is CASNPLSSGRALNEQFF. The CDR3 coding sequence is TGTGCCAGCAATCCACTCTCTAGCGGGAGGGCCTTGAATGAGCAGTTCTTC.

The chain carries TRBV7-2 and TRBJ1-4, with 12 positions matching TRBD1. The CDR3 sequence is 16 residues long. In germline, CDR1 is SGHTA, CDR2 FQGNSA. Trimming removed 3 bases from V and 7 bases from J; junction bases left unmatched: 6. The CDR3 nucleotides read TGTGCCAGCAGCTTGGGACAGGGGGCGCGGGGTGAAAAACTGTTTTTT. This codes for CASSLGQGARGEKLFF.